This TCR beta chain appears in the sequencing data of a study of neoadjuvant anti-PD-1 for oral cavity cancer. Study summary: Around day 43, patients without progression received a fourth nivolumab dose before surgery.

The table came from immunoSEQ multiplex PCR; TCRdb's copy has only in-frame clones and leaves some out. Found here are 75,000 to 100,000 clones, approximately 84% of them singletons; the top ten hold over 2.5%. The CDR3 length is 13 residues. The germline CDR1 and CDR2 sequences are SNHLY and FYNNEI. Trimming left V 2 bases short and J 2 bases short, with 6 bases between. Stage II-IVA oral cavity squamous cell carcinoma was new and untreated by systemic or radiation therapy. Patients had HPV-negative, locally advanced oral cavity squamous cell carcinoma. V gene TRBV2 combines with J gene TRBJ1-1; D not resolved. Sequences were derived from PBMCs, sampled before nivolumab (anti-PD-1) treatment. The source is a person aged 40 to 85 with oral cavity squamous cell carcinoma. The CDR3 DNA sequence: TGTGCCAGCAGTGAATTGGGTAACACTGAAGCTTTCTTT. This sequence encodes CASSELGNTEAFF.